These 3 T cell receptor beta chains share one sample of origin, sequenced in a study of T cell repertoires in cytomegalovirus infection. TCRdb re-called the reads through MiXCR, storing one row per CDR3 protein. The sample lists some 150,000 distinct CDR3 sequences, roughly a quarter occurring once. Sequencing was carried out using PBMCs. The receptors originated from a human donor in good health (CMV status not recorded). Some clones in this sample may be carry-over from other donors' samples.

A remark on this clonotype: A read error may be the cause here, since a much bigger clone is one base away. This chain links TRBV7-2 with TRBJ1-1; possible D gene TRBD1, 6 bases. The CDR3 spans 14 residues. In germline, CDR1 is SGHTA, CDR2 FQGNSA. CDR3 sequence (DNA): TGTGACAGCAGCCTGGGGGCGCTTAGTACTGAAGCTTTCTTT. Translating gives CDSSLGALSTEAFF.

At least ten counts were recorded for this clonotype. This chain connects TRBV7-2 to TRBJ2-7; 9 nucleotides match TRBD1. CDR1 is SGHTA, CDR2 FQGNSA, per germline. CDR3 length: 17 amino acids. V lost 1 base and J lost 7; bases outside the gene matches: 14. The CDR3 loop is CASSLVLRGQGGMEQYF. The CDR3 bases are TGTGCCAGCAGCTTAGTTCTTCGGGGACAGGGAGGGATGGAGCAGTACTTC.

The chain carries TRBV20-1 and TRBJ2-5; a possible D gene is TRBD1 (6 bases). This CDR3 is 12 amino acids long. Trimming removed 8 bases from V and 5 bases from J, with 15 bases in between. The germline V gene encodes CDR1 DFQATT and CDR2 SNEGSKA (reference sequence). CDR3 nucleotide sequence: TGCAGTACTGGACAGATTCAGGAGACCCAGTACTTC. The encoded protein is CSTGQIQETQYF.